This TCR beta chain appears in the sequencing data of a study of blood T cells in healthy people across ages. For the study at large: Template switching captured about one barcoded beta molecule per two T cells.

To note about this clonotype: Antigen: not known. The junction shows a germline mismatch at one end, possibly a read error.

A second PCR, run for about 7 to 11 cycles, used a sample-barcoded 5' primer plus a J-beta primer mix. A 12-random-nucleotide template-switch adaptor tagged each cDNA molecule. Via MiXCR, TCRdb re-called the 5' RACE reads, giving one row per CDR3 protein. The sample lists 600,000 to 800,000 distinct CDR3 sequences, roughly 21% occurring once. Germline loops: CDR1 SGHTA, CDR2 FQGTGA. CDR3 length: 17 amino acids. Study observations and caveats: CMV infection status of these donors was not known. The long-lived group displayed more naive CD4+ cells, plus higher diversity, than the aged donors did.

This rearrangement joins TRBV7-3 to TRBJ2-1; 12 bases map to TRBD2. The TCR originated in a man aged 70 or older in good health. Source material: blood. CDR3 in amino acids: CASSLMSSGRGINEQIF. Here the CDR3 DNA reads TGTGCCAGCAGCTTAATGTCTAGCGGGAGGGGTATCAATGAGCAGATCTTC.